This TCR beta chain was identified during a study of blood T cells in healthy people across ages. The V end lost 5 bases, the J end lost 7 bases, and 21 bases lay between the germline ends. Germline CDR1 reads SGHTA; CDR2 reads FQGNSA. The length of the CDR3 is 15 residues. PCR was performed a second time for about 7 to 11 cycles using a sample-barcoded 5' primer and a J-beta primer mix. TCRdb re-called the 5' RACE reads with MiXCR, one entry per CDR3 protein. The repertoire holds 850,000 to 1,100,000 distinct CDR3 sequences, with around two fifths as singletons. The specimen sequenced was blood. The chain combines TRBV7-2 with TRBJ2-7; tentative D call: TRBD1 (5 bases). The clonotype comes from a man between 18 and 29 years old in good health. As DNA, the CDR3 is TGTGCCAGCAGCCGCGAAGGGGTGTCCCACAATGAGCAGTACTTC. Its translation: CASSREGVSHNEQYF.